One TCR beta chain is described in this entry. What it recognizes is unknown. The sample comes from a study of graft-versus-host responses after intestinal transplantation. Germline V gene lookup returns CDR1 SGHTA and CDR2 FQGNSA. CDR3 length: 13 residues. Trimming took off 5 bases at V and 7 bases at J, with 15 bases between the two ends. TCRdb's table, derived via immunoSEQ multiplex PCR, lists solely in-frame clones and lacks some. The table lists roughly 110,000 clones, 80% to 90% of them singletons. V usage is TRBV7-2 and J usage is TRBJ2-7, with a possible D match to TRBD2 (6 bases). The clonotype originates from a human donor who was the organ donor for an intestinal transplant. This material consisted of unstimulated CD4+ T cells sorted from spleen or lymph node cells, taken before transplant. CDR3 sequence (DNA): TGTGCCAGCAGCGGCATCGGCCGGGGGGAGCAGTACTTC. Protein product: CASSGIGRGEQYF.